Listed here are 25 T cell receptor beta chains from one sample, sequenced in a study of vaccination effects on CD4 cells after COVID-19. Some clones are missing from TCRdb's copy, which holds only in-frame ones; the method was immunoSEQ multiplex PCR. The table shows more than 60,000 clones, with just under 75% occurring only once. Expansion of antigen-specific CD4+ T cells with viral peptide pools was carried out by the ViraFEST assay before sequencing. Between days 10 and 11 of culture, CD4+ T cells were separated out. As their vaccination, participants received two doses of either BNT162b2 or mRNA-1273. For these TCRs, the target antigens are not known. Sample: CD4+ T cells from PBMCs cultured with HCoV-229E spike peptides, taken after COVID-19 vaccination. These receptors were obtained from a human donor who received a COVID-19 vaccine.

The V gene is TRBV29-1, the J gene TRBJ2-3; the D gene could be TRBD1 or TRBD2 (5 bases each). Trimming pared 2 bases from V and 0 bases from J, leaving 15 bases between. Germline CDR1 is SQVTM and CDR2 is ANQGSEA. The CDR3 is 16 amino acids. For the CDR3, the DNA is TGCAGCGTTGAACGGCCCAGGGACCATAGCACAGATACGCAGTATTTT. It is translated as CSVERPRDHSTDTQYF.

The rearrangement links TRBV24-1 to TRBJ1-1, with D unclear. CDR3 size: 12 residues. V was clipped by 7 bases and J by 1 base, with 6 bases between them. CDR1 and CDR2 (germline): KGHDR, SFDVKD. CDR3 bases: TGTGCCACCAGGGGCCCGAACACTGAAGCTTTCTTT. Its translation is CATRGPNTEAFF.

The CDR3, as DNA: TGTGCCAGCTCACCCCGAGAAGGACAGGGTGAAAAACTGTTTTTT. This codes for CASSPREGQGEKLFF. The rearrangement uses TRBV18 and TRBJ1-4, with TRBD1 matching 8 bases. Germline values: CDR1 KGHSH, CDR2 LQKENI. V was clipped by 3 bases and J by 7 bases; unmatched bases: 7. The CDR3 loop spans 15 amino acids.

The rearrangement links TRBV18 to TRBJ2-5, with D perhaps assigned TRBD1 or TRBD2 (5 bases each). This CDR3 spans 18 amino acids. Trimming pared 3 bases from V and 4 bases from J, leaving 24 bases between. The V gene's germline CDR1 is KGHSH and CDR2 LQKENI. CDR3 loop: CASSPRIVAGAAGETQYF. The DNA of the CDR3 is TGTGCCAGCTCACCTAGAATAGTGGCCGGGGCCGCCGGAGAGACCCAGTACTTC.

The chain combines TRBV7-3 with TRBJ2-2; 9 nucleotides line up with TRBD1. The junction had 6 bases not matched to a gene; V was cut back by 0 bases and J by 4 bases. This CDR3 is built from 17 residues. The germline V gene encodes CDR1 SGHTA and CDR2 FQGTGA. The CDR3 region has the DNA TGTGCCAGCAGCTTAACGGGCGGGACAGGGCGCACCGGGGAGCTGTTTTTT. It specifies CASSLTGGTGRTGELFF. The full variable domain, its missing parts supplied by reference TRBV7-3 and TRBJ2-2, is GAGVSQTPSNKVTEKGKYVELRCDPISGHTALYWYRQSLGQGPEFLIYFQGTGAADDSGLPNDRFFAVRPEGSVSTLKIQRTERGDSAVYLCASSLTGGTGRTGELFFGEGSRLTVL.

This clone was detected once. The CDR3 loop is CASSSSPPNEKLFF. The CDR3 DNA reads as TGCGCCAGCAGCTCCTCCCCGCCTAATGAAAAACTGTTTTTT. The J gene is TRBJ1-4, the V gene TRBV5-1; D uncertain. V was pared by 3 bases and J by 3 bases, with 9 bases between. Germline CDR1 reads SGHRS; CDR2 reads YFSETQ. The CDR3 is 14 amino acids.

V and J are TRBV5-1 and TRBJ2-5; D remains ambiguous. Per germline, CDR1 SGHRS and CDR2 YFSETQ. The CDR3 totals 15 residues. V gave up 4 bases and J gave up 5 bases, with 18 bases separating them. This CDR3 reads CASSTATTFTETQYF. The CDR3, as DNA: TGCGCCAGCAGCACAGCAACTACGTTTACGGAGACCCAGTACTTC. Using reference TRBV5-1 and TRBJ2-5 for the parts outside the CDR3, the full variable domain is KAGVTQTPRYLIKTRGQQVTLSCSPISGHRSVSWYQQTPGQGLQFLFEYFSETQRNKGNFPGRFSGRQFSNSRSEMNVSTLELGDSALYLCASSTATTFTETQYFGPGTRLLVL.

The V gene is TRBV19, the J gene TRBJ2-7, with 8 bases identical to TRBD1. The CDR3 is made up of 15 amino acids. V shed 3 bases, J shed 0 bases, and the junction held 4 bases outside the gene matches. Per germline, CDR1 LNHDA and CDR2 SQIVND (reference sequence). CDR3 sequence reads: CASSICDRGSYEQYV. The CDR3 region has the DNA TGTGCCAGTAGTATCTGCGACAGGGGCTCCTACGAGCAGTACGTC.

The table lists this clone with a count of one. This chain uses TRBV5-6 with TRBJ2-5, with a weak D call TRBD1 (6 bases). The germline gives CDR1 SGHDT, CDR2 YYEEEE. V lost 9 bases to trimming and J lost 2 bases, with 14 bases between them. CDR3 length: 13 residues. CDR3 amino acids: CAITTRGQETQYF. The DNA for the CDR3 is TGTGCCATCACCACGAGGGGGCAAGAGACCCAGTACTTC.

This chain connects TRBV28 to TRBJ1-6, with TRBD1 matching over 7 bases. The CDR3 consists of 14 residues. V lost 9 bases to trimming and J lost 7 bases; unmatched junction nucleotides: 9. The V gene's germline CDR1 is MDHEN and CDR2 SYDVKM. CDR3 sequence (DNA): TGTGCCAGTCTGGGACAGCCGGGGAATTCACCCCTCCACTTT. It encodes CASLGQPGNSPLHF. Complete variable domain (other parts from reference TRBV28 and TRBJ1-6): DVKVTQSSRYLVKRTGEKVFLECVQDMDHENMFWYRQDPGLGLRLIYFSYDVKMKEKGDIPEGYSVSREKKERFSLILESASTNQTSMYLCASLGQPGNSPLHFGNGTRLTVT.

J is TRBJ2-7 and V is TRBV6-2 or TRBV6-3; D ambiguous. The CDR3 totals 15 residues. Germline V gene data show CDR1 as MNHEY and CDR2 as SVGEGT. The V gene lost 4 bases and the J gene lost 2 bases, with 15 bases spanning the gap. The CDR3 region has the DNA TGTGCCAGCAGTTCCCATGCTCAGCTAGCCTACGAGCAGTACGTC. It is translated as CASSSHAQLAYEQYV.

This chain uses TRBV19 with TRBJ2-4, with 12 bases that match TRBD2. The J segment lost 0 bases and the V segment lost 0 bases, leaving 6 bases of the junction unmatched. Germline-derived CDR1 and CDR2 are LNHDA and SQIVND (reference sequence). The CDR3 is 19 residues long. DNA of the CDR3: TGTGCCAGTAGTATAGACACTAGCGGGGGGCGACTAGCCAAAAACATTCAGTACTTC. Amino acid sequence: CASSIDTSGGRLAKNIQYF.

V usage is TRBV9 and J usage is TRBJ2-3; TRBD2 matches 15 bases. Looked up from germline, CDR1 is SGDLS and CDR2 is YYNGEE. The CDR3 has 18 amino acids. V lost 3 bases and J lost 0; bases outside the gene matches: 5. The CDR3 DNA is TGTGCCAGCAGCGGGGGACTAGCGGGGGGCGGAAGCACAGATACGCAGTATTTT. It translates to CASSGGLAGGGSTDTQYF.

CDR3 amino acids: CASSTQTANTEAFF. DNA of the CDR3: TGTGCCAGCAGCACCCAGACAGCGAACACTGAAGCTTTCTTT. The chain joins TRBV7-2 to TRBJ1-1, with D perhaps TRBD1 (5 bases). Trimming took 5 bases from V and 1 from J, leaving 11 bases between them. Per the germline V gene, CDR1 is SGHTA and CDR2 is FQGNSA. CDR3 length: 14 residues.

This chain links TRBV10-2 with TRBJ1-6, with a possible D match to TRBD1 (6 bases). Deletions cut 2 bases from V and 5 bases from J, with 7 bases between. CDR1 WSHSY and CDR2 SAAADI come from the germline V gene. The CDR3 totals 14 residues. CDR3 loop: CASSEAGDNSPLHF. The DNA for the CDR3 is TGCGCCAGCAGTGAGGCAGGGGATAATTCACCCCTCCACTTT.

This clone was found a few times. This chain links TRBV10-3 with TRBJ2-1, with D tentatively TRBD2 (5 bases). The V gene lost 8 bases and the J gene lost 10 bases, with 12 bases spanning the gap. There are 11 residues in the CDR3. Germline V gene data show CDR1 as ENHRY and CDR2 as SYGVKD. The chain's CDR3 is CAISGRGEQFF. CDR3 DNA: TGTGCCATCTCTGGCCGGGGAGAGCAGTTCTTC.

This rearrangement joins TRBV28 to TRBJ1-2; 7 bases map to TRBD1. The CDR3 runs to 13 residues. J was trimmed by 5 bases and V by 6 bases; bases with no gene match: 6. Germline V CDR1 and CDR2: MDHEN, SYDVKM. The CDR3 bases are TGTGCCAGCAGAGGACAGGTGGGGTATGGCTACACCTTC. Translation gives CASRGQVGYGYTF.

Concerning this clone: The junction departs from the called germline gene at one end, perhaps through a read error. The chain joins TRBV10-1 to TRBJ2-5; unclear D gene. The CDR3 is 14 residues long. Germline V lookup: CDR1 WNHNN, CDR2 SYGVQD (reference sequence). CDR3 amino acids: CASSESASQGTQYF. DNA for the CDR3: TGCGCCAGCAGTGAGTCGGCGTCCCAAGGGACCCAGTACTTC.

The V and J genes are TRBV18 and TRBJ2-5, with D possibly being TRBD2 (7 bases). CDR3 size: 16 residues. Germline assignment: CDR1 KGHSH and CDR2 LQKENI. V was cut by 3 bases and J by 5 bases, with 19 bases left in between. CDR3 DNA sequence: TGTGCCAGCTCACCGGGGGGGCGGTCGTCGGTGGAGACCCAGTACTTC. Its translation is CASSPGGRSSVETQYF.

This clone was seen once. The chain uses TRBV7-2 and TRBJ1-4; D might be TRBD1 (6 bases). The length of the CDR3 is 15 residues. V gave up 5 bases and J gave up 0 bases, with 10 bases separating them. Germline CDR1 and CDR2: SGHTA and FQGNSA. The CDR3 coding sequence is TGTGCCAGCAGCAAACAGGGTGCAACTAATGAAAAACTGTTTTTT. Encoded protein: CASSKQGATNEKLFF.

This clone was found once. This chain links TRBV5-1 with TRBJ1-4; D uncertain. With 5 bases removed from V and 0 bases from J, the gap between germline ends came to 11 bases. Germline CDR1 reads SGHRS; CDR2 reads YFSETQ. The CDR3 is 15 residues long. The CDR3 reads CASSSTVPTNEKLFF. The CDR3 DNA reads as TGCGCCAGCAGTTCAACGGTTCCAACTAATGAAAAACTGTTTTTT.

The chain employs TRBV5-1 and TRBJ2-2; 8 nucleotides align to TRBD1. Germline assignment: CDR1 SGHRS and CDR2 YFSETQ. The CDR3 extends over 14 amino acids. V gave up 6 bases and J gave up 2 bases; unmatched junction bases: 3. The CDR3 DNA sequence: TGCGCCAGCAAGACAGGGGCAAACACCGGGGAGCTGTTTTTT. This translates into CASKTGANTGELFF.

The V call is TRBV28, the J call TRBJ1-4, with 8 bases matching TRBD1. J was trimmed by 8 bases and V by 4 bases; bases with no gene match: 9. CDR3 length equals 15 residues. Germline V gives CDR1 MDHEN, CDR2 SYDVKM. CDR3 DNA: TGTGCCAGCAGTTCACCTTGGACAGGGAACGAAAAACTGTTTTTT. It specifies CASSSPWTGNEKLFF.

V gene TRBV5-5 combines with J gene TRBJ2-5; D not certain. The germline CDR1 and CDR2 sequences are SGHKS and YYEKEE (reference sequence). With 0 bases removed from V and 1 base from J, the gap between germline ends came to 4 bases. The CDR3 is 13 amino acids. For the CDR3, the DNA is TGTGCCAGCAGCTTGGTGGGCCAAGAGACCCAGTACTTC. This codes for CASSLVGQETQYF.

The genes are TRBV28 and TRBJ1-1, with D tentatively TRBD1 (5 bases). Looked up from germline, CDR1 is MDHEN and CDR2 is SYDVKM. The V end lost 4 bases, the J end lost 1 base, and 10 bases lay between the germline ends. This CDR3 is 14 amino acids long. CDR3 nucleotide sequence: TGTGCCAGCAGTTGGGGACGGGCGAACACTGAAGCTTTCTTT. Translated: CASSWGRANTEAFF. Filled out from reference TRBV28 and TRBJ1-1, the complete variable domain reads DVKVTQSSRYLVKRTGEKVFLECVQDMDHENMFWYRQDPGLGLRLIYFSYDVKMKEKGDIPEGYSVSREKKERFSLILESASTNQTSMYLCASSWGRANTEAFFGQGTRLTVV.